Listed below are T cell receptor beta chains from one sample, sequenced in a study of post-analysis software for immune sequencing data. TCRdb re-derived calls from the PCR reads in MiXCR, one entry per CDR3 protein. The table has roughly 800,000 distinct CDR3 sequences, about 53% seen once. Sample: blood. These receptors all stem from a girl under 18 with multiple sclerosis. Both conserved end residues are part of each CDR3. The D gene is left open where the match is weak. For some rows the clone size is stated as once, few or many, or as a class when expanded; others skip it.

size | J | D | V | CDR3 | DNA
few | TRBJ2-7 | TRBD2 | TRBV29-1 | CSVGSKGTSGSVYEQYF | TGCAGCGTTGGGAGCAAAGGGACTAGCGGGAGCGTCTACGAGCAGTACTTC
few | TRBJ2-6 | TRBD1 | TRBV5-1 | CASRQGAFGANVLTF | TGCGCCAGCAGACAGGGGGCGTTCGGGGCCAACGTCCTGACTTTC
NA | TRBJ1-1 | NA | TRBV15 | CATSRESGPYTEAFF | TGTGCCACCAGCAGAGAGTCAGGCCCCTACACTGAAGCTTTCTTT
NA | TRBJ2-7 | NA | TRBV7-9 | CASSLVVRDEQYF | TGTGCCAGCAGCTTAGTCGTCAGGGACGAGCAGTACTTC
few | TRBJ2-1 | TRBD2 | TRBV20-1 | CSARDQQRDYNEQFF | TGCAGTGCTAGAGATCAACAGCGGGATTACAATGAGCAGTTCTTC
NA | TRBJ2-5 | NA | TRBV15 | CATSRNRQTQETQYF | TGTGCCACCAGCAGAAATAGACAGACTCAAGAGACCCAGTACTTC
NA | TRBJ2-7 | TRBD1 | TRBV5-1 | CASSVAGTGLEEQYF | TGCGCCAGCAGCGTTGCCGGGACAGGGCTAGAGGAGCAGTACTTC
few | TRBJ2-1 | TRBD2 | TRBV5-6 | CASSLTSGRYNEQFF | TGTGCCAGCAGCTTGACTAGCGGGAGGTACAATGAGCAGTTCTTC
few | TRBJ2-3 | NA | TRBV18 | CASSPLSYSTDTQYF | TGTGCCAGCTCACCACTCAGCTACAGCACAGATACGCAGTATTTT
few | TRBJ2-1 | TRBD2 | TRBV29-1 | CSVDLPDSGRAFEQFF | TGCAGCGTCGACCTCCCAGATAGCGGGAGGGCCTTTGAGCAGTTCTTC
NA | TRBJ1-5 | TRBD1 | TRBV12-5 | CASAHPGGQPQHF | TGTGCTAGTGCCCACCCAGGGGGTCAGCCCCAGCATTTT
NA | TRBJ2-1 | NA | TRBV20-1 | CSAKTAVLYNEQFF | TGCAGTGCAAAAACCGCAGTTTTGTACAATGAGCAGTTCTTC
few | TRBJ2-1 | TRBD2 | TRBV20-1 | CSATRPTSGRPYNEQFF | TGCAGTGCCACTCGACCGACTAGCGGGAGACCCTACAATGAGCAGTTCTTC
NA | TRBJ1-5 | TRBD1 | TRBV20-1 | CSARRYRGQSFNQPQHF | TGCAGTGCTAGAAGATACAGGGGCCAGAGTTTCAATCAGCCCCAGCATTTT
once | TRBJ2-1 | NA | TRBV7-3 | CASSFRDQYNEQFF | TGTGCCAGCAGCTTCCGGGACCAGTACAATGAGCAGTTCTTC
NA | TRBJ1-2 | NA | TRBV27 | CASSLWRGNYGYTF | TGTGCCAGCAGTTTATGGCGGGGTAACTATGGCTACACCTTC
NA | TRBJ2-1 | TRBD2 | TRBV14 | CASSPLGAGGRNEQFF | TGTGCCAGCAGCCCCTTGGGAGCGGGGGGGCGTAATGAGCAGTTCTTC
NA | TRBJ2-7 | TRBD2 | TRBV7-2 | CASSLRVAGGTSSYNEQYF | TGTGCCAGCAGCTTAAGGGTAGCGGGAGGAACCTCCTCCTACAATGAGCAGTACTTC
NA | TRBJ1-1 | TRBD1 | TRBV29-1 | CSVADRAWAEAFF | TGCAGCGTCGCGGACAGGGCATGGGCTGAAGCTTTCTTT
few | TRBJ2-7 | NA | TRBV29-1 | CSVRGAGAYEQYF | TGCAGCGTCCGGGGCGCTGGGGCTTACGAGCAGTACTTC
few | TRBJ2-5 | NA | TRBV7-7 | CASSYGTGTQETQYF | TGTGCTAGCAGCTACGGGACTGGCACCCAAGAGACCCAGTACTTC
NA | TRBJ2-7 | NA | TRBV15 | CATTVGASYEQYF | TGTGCCACCACCGTAGGGGCGTCCTACGAGCAGTACTTC
NA | TRBJ2-7 | NA | TRBV5-1 | CASSLDPRDYEQYF | TGCGCCAGCAGCTTGGATCCGCGGGACTACGAGCAGTACTTC
few | TRBJ2-1 | NA | TRBV10-3 | CAMGLEGGEQFF | TGTGCCATGGGATTGGAGGGGGGTGAGCAGTTCTTC
NA | TRBJ2-1 | TRBD2 | TRBV7-2 | CASSPSGRVRNVQFF | TGTGCCAGCAGCCCGAGCGGGAGGGTTCGAAATGTGCAGTTCTTC
once | TRBJ2-7 | NA | TRBV5-1 | CASSFEGGYEQYF | TGCGCCAGCAGCTTCGAAGGGGGGTACGAGCAGTACTTC
NA | TRBJ1-2 | NA | TRBV20-1 | CSAIPYSGRGYTF | TGCAGTGCTATACCTTATTCCGGGAGAGGCTACACCTTC
NA | TRBJ2-1 | NA | TRBV6-6 | CASISGDSSYNEQFF | TGTGCCAGCATCTCCGGGGACTCTTCCTACAATGAGCAGTTCTTC
NA | TRBJ2-4 | TRBD2 | TRBV6-1 | CASSEVSSGSPVSQYF | TGTGCCAGCAGTGAAGTTTCTAGCGGGAGTCCCGTTAGCCAGTACTTC
NA | TRBJ2-1 | NA | TRBV20-1 | CSASHINEQFF | TGCAGTGCTAGTCATATCAATGAGCAGTTCTTC
NA | TRBJ2-1 | NA | TRBV7-2 | CASRVAGSTYNEQFF | TGTGCCAGCAGGGTGGCAGGATCTACCTACAATGAGCAGTTCTTC
NA | TRBJ2-1 | TRBD1 | TRBV2 | CASSAPGGVYNEQFF | TGTGCCAGCAGCGCCCCAGGGGGTGTCTACAATGAGCAGTTCTTC
few | TRBJ2-1 | TRBD2 | TRBV20-1 | CSANSGSSYNEQFF | TGCAGTGCCAATAGCGGGAGCTCCTACAATGAGCAGTTCTTC
NA | TRBJ2-7 | NA | TRBV10-3 | CAISEGQIEQYF | TGTGCCATCAGTGAGGGACAGATCGAGCAGTACTTC
few | TRBJ2-3 | TRBD2 | TRBV7-2 | CASQRGVDTQYF | TGTGCCAGCCAGCGGGGAGTAGATACGCAGTATTTT
few | TRBJ2-7 | NA | TRBV20-1 | CSARGTGIYEQYF | TGCAGTGCTAGAGGTACAGGGATCTACGAGCAGTACTTC
NA | TRBJ2-7 | TRBD2 | TRBV5-4 | CASSSASGVKSYEQYF | TGTGCCAGCAGCTCGGCTAGCGGGGTGAAATCCTACGAGCAGTACTTC
NA | TRBJ2-7 | NA | TRBV6-6 | CASSYSTGIHEQYF | TGTGCCAGCAGTTACTCGACAGGTATCCACGAGCAGTACTTC
NA | TRBJ1-3 | TRBD1 | TRBV3-1 | CASSLDRGTGNTIYF | TGTGCCAGCAGCCTCGACAGGGGGACCGGAAACACCATATATTTT
NA | TRBJ2-7 | TRBD2 | TRBV10-3 | CAISERTSGTRGDEQYF | TGTGCCATCAGTGAGCGGACTAGCGGGACCCGAGGGGACGAGCAGTACTTC